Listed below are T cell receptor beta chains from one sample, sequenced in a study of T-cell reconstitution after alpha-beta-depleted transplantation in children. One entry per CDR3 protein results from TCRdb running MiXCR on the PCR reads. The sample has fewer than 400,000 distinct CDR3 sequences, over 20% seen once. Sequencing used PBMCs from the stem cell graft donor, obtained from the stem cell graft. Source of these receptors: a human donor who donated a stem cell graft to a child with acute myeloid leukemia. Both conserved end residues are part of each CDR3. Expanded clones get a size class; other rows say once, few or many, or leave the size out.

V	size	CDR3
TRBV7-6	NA	CASSLERVTTNEKLFF
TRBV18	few	CASSPFAQAGSTDTQYF
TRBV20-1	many	CSARQDSNYGYTF
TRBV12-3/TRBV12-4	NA	CASNTHGQGNTEAFF
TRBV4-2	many	CASSQDQEREGRETQYF
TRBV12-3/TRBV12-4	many	CASSFSKLGQFF
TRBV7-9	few	CASSRRVPYEQYF
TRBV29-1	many	CSVEGSYEQYF
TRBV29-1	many	CSVEGGGTGTYEQYF
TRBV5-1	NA	CASSRQDQETQYF
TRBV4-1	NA	CASSQVPNYEQYF
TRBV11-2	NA	CASSFGTSGRVYRMEQFF
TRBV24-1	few	CATSDGADTQYF
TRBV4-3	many	CASSPRLAGGHNEQFF
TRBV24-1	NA	CATSDFVQGPYNEQFF
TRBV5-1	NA	CASSLDSLRTDTQYF
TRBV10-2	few	CASSARSEQYF
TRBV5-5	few	CASSLVQSSHGELFF
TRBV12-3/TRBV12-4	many	CASKQVTAEAFF